This T cell receptor beta chain was recovered during a study of T-cell reconstitution after alpha-beta-depleted transplantation in children. Points from the study as a whole: It was reported that alpha-beta T cells came from several hundred expanded graft clones (about two months after transplant). Recipient T cells and thymic progenitors that survived were the source of the high TCRbeta diversity seen at day 60 in some patients. At one year after transplant, newly produced T cells mostly accounted for T-cell counts and diversity.

This CDR3 has 13 residues. Trimming took 6 bases from V and 10 from J, leaving 16 bases between them. Per the germline V gene, CDR1 is SNHLY and CDR2 is FYNNEI. The TCRbeta library incorporated unique molecular identifiers. TCRdb re-analysed the PCR reads in MiXCR, keeping a single row per CDR3 protein. The repertoire holds just over 950,000 distinct CDR3 sequences, 25% to 35% seen once, with over 25% in the top ten. Regarding this clonotype: Its antigen is undetermined.

Sequencing used PBMCs, mostly from graft donor cells, obtained 360 days after TCRalphabeta/CD19-depleted stem cell transplant. The rearrangement uses TRBV2 and TRBJ2-1; D is uncertain. This clonotype was sampled from a boy less than two years old who had a stem cell transplant for SCID, so the T cells may come from the graft donor. This CDR3 reads CASRLVRVGEQFF. As DNA, the CDR3 is TGTGCCAGCAGGTTGGTCAGAGTAGGGGAGCAGTTCTTC.